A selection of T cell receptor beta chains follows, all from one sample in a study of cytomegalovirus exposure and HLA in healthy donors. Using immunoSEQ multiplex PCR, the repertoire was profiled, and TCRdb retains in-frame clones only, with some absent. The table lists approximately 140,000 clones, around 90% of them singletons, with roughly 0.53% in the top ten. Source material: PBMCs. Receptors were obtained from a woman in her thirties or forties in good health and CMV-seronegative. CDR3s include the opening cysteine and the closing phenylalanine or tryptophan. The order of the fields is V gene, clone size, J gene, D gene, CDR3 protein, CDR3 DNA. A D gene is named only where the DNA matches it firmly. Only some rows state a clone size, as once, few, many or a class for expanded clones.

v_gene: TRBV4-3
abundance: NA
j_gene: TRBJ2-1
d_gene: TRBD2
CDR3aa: CASSQGLAGGNAGQFF
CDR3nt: TGCGCCAGCAGCCAGGGACTAGCGGGAGGAAATGCGGGGCAATTCTTC

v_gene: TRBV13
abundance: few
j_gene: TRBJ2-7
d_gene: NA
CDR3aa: CASSLVTAGAREQYF
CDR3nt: TGTGCCAGCAGCTTAGTTACGGCAGGGGCGCGCGAGCAGTACTTC

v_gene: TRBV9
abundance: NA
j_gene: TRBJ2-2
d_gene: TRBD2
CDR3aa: CASSDLAGGTGELFF
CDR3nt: TGTGCCAGCAGCGACCTAGCGGGAGGGACCGGGGAGCTGTTTTTT

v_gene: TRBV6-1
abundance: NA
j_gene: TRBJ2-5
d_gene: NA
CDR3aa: CASQLGIQETQYF
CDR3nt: TGTGCCAGTCAACTAGGGATCCAAGAGACCCAGTACTTC

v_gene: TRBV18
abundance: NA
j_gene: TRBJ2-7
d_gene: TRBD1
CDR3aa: CASSPSGTGGSYEQYF
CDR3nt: TGTGCCAGCTCACCCTCTGGGACAGGGGGCTCCTACGAGCAGTACTTC

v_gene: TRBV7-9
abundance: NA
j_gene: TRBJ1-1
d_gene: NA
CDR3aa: CASSLVRDEAFF
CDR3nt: TGTGCCAGCAGCTTAGTCCGAGATGAAGCTTTCTTT

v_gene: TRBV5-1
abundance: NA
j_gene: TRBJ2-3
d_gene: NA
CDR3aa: CASGRGGAATDTQYF
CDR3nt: TGCGCCAGCGGACGGGGAGGTGCGGCCACAGATACGCAGTATTTT

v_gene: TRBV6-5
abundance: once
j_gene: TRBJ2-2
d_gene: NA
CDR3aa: CASSYHLTGELFF
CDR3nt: TGTGCCAGCAGTTACCATTTGACCGGGGAGCTGTTTTTT

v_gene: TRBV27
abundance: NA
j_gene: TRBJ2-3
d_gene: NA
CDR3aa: CASSLRTNTDTQYF
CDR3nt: TGTGCCAGCAGTTTAAGGACTAACACAGATACGCAGTATTTT

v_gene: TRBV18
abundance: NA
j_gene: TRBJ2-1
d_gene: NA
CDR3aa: CASSPPSDNEQFF
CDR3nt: TGTGCCAGCTCACCACCGTCGGACAATGAGCAGTTCTTC

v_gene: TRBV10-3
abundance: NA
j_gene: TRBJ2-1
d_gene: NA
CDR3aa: CAISDPSRGSHEQFF
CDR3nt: TGTGCCATCAGTGACCCTTCCCGGGGGAGCCATGAGCAGTTCTTC

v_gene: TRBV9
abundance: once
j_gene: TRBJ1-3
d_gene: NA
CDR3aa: CASSVAGAGNTIYF
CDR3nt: TGTGCCAGCAGCGTAGCAGGGGCTGGAAACACCATATATTTT

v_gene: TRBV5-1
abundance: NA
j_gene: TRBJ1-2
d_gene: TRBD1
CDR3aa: CASSSTGDYGYTF
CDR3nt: TGCGCCAGCAGCTCTACAGGGGACTATGGCTACACCTTC

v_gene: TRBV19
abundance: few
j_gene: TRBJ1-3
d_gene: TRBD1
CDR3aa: CASSIPDRVNTIYF
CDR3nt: TGTGCCAGTAGTATACCGGACAGGGTAAACACCATATATTTT

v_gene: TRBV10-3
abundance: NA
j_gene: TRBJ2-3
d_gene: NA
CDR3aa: CAISQRTGLNTDTQYF
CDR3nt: TGTGCCATCAGCCAAAGGACAGGACTAAACACAGATACGCAGTATTTT

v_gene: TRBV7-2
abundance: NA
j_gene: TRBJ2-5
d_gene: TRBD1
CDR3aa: CASSVQGALQETQYF
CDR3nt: TGTGCCAGCAGCGTACAGGGGGCGCTTCAAGAGACCCAGTACTTC

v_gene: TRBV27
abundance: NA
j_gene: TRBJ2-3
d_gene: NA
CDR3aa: CASSFGIATDTQYF
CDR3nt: TGTGCCAGCAGTTTCGGGATAGCCACAGATACGCAGTATTTT

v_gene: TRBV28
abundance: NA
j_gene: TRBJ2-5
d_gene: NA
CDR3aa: CASSFRGGQETQYF
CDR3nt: TGTGCCAGCAGTTTTAGGGGTGGTCAAGAGACCCAGTACTTC

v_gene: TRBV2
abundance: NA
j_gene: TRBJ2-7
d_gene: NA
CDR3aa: CASSVQVHSYEQYF
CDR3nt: TGTGCCAGCAGTGTTCAGGTCCACTCCTACGAGCAGTACTTC

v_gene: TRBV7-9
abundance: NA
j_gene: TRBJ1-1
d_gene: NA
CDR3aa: CASSPGGGGTEAFF
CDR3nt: TGTGCCAGCAGCCCGGGAGGGGGGGGGACTGAAGCTTTCTTT

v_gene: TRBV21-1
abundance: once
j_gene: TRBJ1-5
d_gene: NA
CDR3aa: CASSSGRRKPQHF
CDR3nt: TGTGCCAGCAGCTCGGGAAGACGCAAGCCCCAGCATTTT

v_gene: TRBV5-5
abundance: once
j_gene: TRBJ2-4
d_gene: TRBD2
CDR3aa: CASSYFIGGRVELAKNIQYF
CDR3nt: TGTGCCAGCAGCTACTTCATCGGCGGGAGGGTAGAACTAGCCAAAAACATTCAGTACTTC

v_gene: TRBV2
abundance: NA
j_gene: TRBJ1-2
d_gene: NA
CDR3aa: CASSLLPVGQGYGYTF
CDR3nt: TGTGCCAGCAGCCTTCTTCCGGTGGGGCAGGGGTACGGCTACACCTTC

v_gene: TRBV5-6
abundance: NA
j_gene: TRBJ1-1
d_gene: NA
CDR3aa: CASSPEGPWRSSRAEAFF
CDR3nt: TGTGCCAGCAGCCCCGAGGGTCCTTGGCGAAGTTCAAGGGCTGAAGCTTTCTTT

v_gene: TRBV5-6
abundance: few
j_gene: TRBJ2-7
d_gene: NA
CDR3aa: CASSGLIVAPYEQYF
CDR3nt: TGTGCCAGCAGCGGCCTGATAGTAGCCCCATACGAGCAGTACTTC

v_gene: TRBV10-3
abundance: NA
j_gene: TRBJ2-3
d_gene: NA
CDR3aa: CAISDQTVGKSTDTQYF
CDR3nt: TGTGCCATCAGTGATCAAACCGTCGGGAAGAGCACAGATACGCAGTATTTT

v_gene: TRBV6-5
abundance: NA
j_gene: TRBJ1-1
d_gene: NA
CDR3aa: CASSYDTTGTTEAFF
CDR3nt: TGTGCCAGCAGTTACGATACTACAGGGACCACTGAAGCTTTCTTT

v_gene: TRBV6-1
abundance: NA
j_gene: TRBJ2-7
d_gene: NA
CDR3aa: CASSEVGLRYEQYF
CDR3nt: TGTGCCAGCAGTGAAGTCGGACTTCGCTACGAGCAGTACTTC

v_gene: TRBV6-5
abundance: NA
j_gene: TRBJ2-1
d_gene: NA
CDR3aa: CASKGVYNEQFF
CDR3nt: TGTGCCAGCAAAGGGGTATACAATGAGCAGTTCTTC

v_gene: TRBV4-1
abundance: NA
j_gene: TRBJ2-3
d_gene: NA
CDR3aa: CASSQGHARTDTQYF
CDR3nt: TGCGCCAGCAGCCAAGGACATGCCCGCACAGATACGCAGTATTTT

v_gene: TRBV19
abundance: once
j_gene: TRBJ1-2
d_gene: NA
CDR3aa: CASLNRNYGYTF
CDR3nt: TGTGCCAGTTTGAACAGAAACTATGGCTACACCTTC

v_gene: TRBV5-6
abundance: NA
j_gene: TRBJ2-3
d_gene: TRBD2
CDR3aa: CASSLYPFGGSSDTQYF
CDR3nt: TGTGCCAGCAGCTTGTACCCCTTTGGCGGGAGTTCAGATACGCAGTATTTT

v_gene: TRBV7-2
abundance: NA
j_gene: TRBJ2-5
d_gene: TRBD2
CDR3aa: CASSLVAGVAETQYF
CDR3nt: TGTGCCAGCAGCTTAGTAGCGGGAGTGGCAGAGACCCAGTACTTC

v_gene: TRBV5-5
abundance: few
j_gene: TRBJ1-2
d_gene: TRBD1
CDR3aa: CASRPGQGLQGYTF
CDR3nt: TGTGCCAGCAGACCGGGACAGGGCCTTCAGGGCTACACCTTC

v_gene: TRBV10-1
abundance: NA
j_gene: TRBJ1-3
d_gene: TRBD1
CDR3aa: CASSESIFRTGVGNTIYF
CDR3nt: TGCGCCAGCAGTGAGTCGATTTTTCGGACAGGGGTCGGAAACACCATATATTTT

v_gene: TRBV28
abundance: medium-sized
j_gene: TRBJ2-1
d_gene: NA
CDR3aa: CASSPGINEQFF
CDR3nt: TGTGCCAGCAGTCCCGGTATTAATGAGCAGTTCTTC

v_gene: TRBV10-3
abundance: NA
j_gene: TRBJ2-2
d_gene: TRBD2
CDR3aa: CANGLAPNTGELFF
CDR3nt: TGTGCCAACGGACTAGCACCGAACACCGGGGAGCTGTTTTTT

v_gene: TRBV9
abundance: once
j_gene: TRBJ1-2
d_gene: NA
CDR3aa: CASTGGTGGIDGYTF
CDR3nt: TGTGCCAGCACCGGGGGGACCGGGGGGATCGATGGCTACACCTTC

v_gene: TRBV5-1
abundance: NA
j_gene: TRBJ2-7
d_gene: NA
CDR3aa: CASSLVAGTYERYF
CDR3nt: TGCGCCAGCAGCTTGGTGGCCGGGACTTACGAGCGGTACTTC

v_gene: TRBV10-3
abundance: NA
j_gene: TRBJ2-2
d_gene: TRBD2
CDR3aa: CAIEIGLAGGGELFF
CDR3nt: TGTGCCATCGAGATCGGACTAGCGGGAGGCGGGGAGCTGTTTTTT

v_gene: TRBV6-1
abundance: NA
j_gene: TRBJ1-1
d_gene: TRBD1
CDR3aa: CASSGQGMITEAFF
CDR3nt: TGTGCCAGCAGTGGACAGGGTATGATCACTGAAGCTTTCTTT

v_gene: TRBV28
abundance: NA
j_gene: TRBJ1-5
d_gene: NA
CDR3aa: CASSLPRAPGPQHF
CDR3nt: TGTGCCAGCAGTTTGCCCAGGGCTCCAGGGCCCCAGCATTTT

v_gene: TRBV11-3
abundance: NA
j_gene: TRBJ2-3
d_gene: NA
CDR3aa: CASSLPGADTQYF
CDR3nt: TGTGCCAGCAGCTTACCAGGGGCGGATACGCAGTATTTT

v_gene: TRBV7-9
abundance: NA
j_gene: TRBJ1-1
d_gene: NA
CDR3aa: CASSQEGTEAFF
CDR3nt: TGTGCCAGCAGCCAGGAAGGCACTGAAGCTTTCTTT

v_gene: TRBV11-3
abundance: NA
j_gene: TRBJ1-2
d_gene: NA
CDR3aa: CASSRESGWGSYGYTF
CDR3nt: TGTGCCAGCAGTAGGGAATCGGGGTGGGGATCCTATGGCTACACCTTC

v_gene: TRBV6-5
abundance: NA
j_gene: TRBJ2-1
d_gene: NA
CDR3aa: CASSWGPSYNEQFF
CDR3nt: TGTGCCAGCAGTTGGGGCCCTTCCTACAATGAGCAGTTCTTC

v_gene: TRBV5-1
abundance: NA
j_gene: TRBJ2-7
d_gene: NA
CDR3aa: CASSKMTGAYEQYF
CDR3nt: TGCGCCAGCAGCAAAATGACAGGAGCCTACGAGCAGTACTTC

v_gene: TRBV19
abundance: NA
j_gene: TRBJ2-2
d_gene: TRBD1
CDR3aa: CASSPGQGDRYNTGELFF
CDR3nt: TGTGCCAGTAGTCCCGGACAGGGGGATCGGTATAACACCGGGGAGCTGTTTTTT

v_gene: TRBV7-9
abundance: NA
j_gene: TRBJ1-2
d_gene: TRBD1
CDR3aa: CASIMEGAGYGYTF
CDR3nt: TGTGCCAGCATCATGGAGGGGGCAGGATATGGCTACACCTTC